Shown below are 27 T cell receptor beta chains from a single sample sequenced in a study of cytomegalovirus exposure and HLA in healthy donors. The PCR ran on 60 Vbeta and 13 Jbeta primers. The table came from immunoSEQ multiplex PCR; TCRdb's copy has only in-frame clones and leaves some out. Of 140,000 to 150,000 clones in the sample, roughly 78% are singletons; the top ten hold around 2.9%. The specimen sequenced was PBMCs. Receptor source: a man aged 40-49 years in good health and CMV-seropositive.

There are a few counts of this clone. This sequence joins TRBV4-2 and TRBJ1-2; D is uncertain. This CDR3 has 13 amino acids. The germline V and J ends were trimmed by 0 bases and 3 bases, with 5 bases remaining between them. Germline CDR1 is LGHNA and CDR2 is YNFKEQ. The CDR3 region has the DNA TGTGCCAGCAGCCAAGAGAGTTACTATGGCTACACCTTC. It yields the protein CASSQESYYGYTF.

This clone was observed a single time. This chain joins TRBV11-1 and TRBJ2-1; 8 positions match TRBD2. The V gene end was trimmed by 7 bases and the J gene end by 1 base; junction bases not matched to a gene: 15. CDR1 SGHAT and CDR2 FQDESV come from the germline V gene (reference sequence). The CDR3 runs 18 residues. CDR3 sequence reads: CASTPPFLGGGSYNEQFF. As DNA, the CDR3 is TGTGCCAGCACACCGCCGTTCCTCGGGGGGGGTTCCTACAATGAGCAGTTCTTC. The full variable domain, completed using reference TRBV11-1 and TRBJ2-1, is EAEVAQSPRYKITEKSQAVAFWCDPISGHATLYWYRQILGQGPELLVQFQDESVVDDSQLPKDRFSAERLKGVDSTLKIQPAELGDSAMYLCASTPPFLGGGSYNEQFFGPGTRLTVL.

The rearrangement joins TRBV14 to TRBJ1-4; 7 bases are shared with TRBD1. CDR3 length: 16 amino acids. Germline V gene data show CDR1 as SGHDN and CDR2 as FVKESK. The junction had 13 bases not matched to a gene; V was cut back by 4 bases and J by 8 bases. The CDR3: CASSLNRGKVGEKLFF. CDR3 coding DNA: TGTGCCAGCAGCCTTAACAGGGGAAAAGTCGGGGAAAAACTGTTTTTT.

The chain couples TRBV6-5 to TRBJ2-1; tentative D call: TRBD1 (5 bases). The CDR3 has 14 amino acids. From germline, CDR1 is MNHEY and CDR2 SVGAGI. The germline V and J ends were trimmed by 6 bases and 10 bases, with 19 bases remaining between them. CDR3 loop: CASRGLARTWEQFF. In DNA, the CDR3 is TGTGCCAGCAGGGGATTGGCGCGGACATGGGAGCAGTTCTTC.

The rearrangement uses TRBV6-5 and TRBJ1-2, with D possibly matching TRBD1 (5 bases). Trimming removed 2 bases at V and 5 bases at J, with 15 bases between. Per germline, CDR1 MNHEY and CDR2 SVGAGI. CDR3 size: 15 residues. The DNA of the CDR3 is TGTGCCAGCAGTTACGGTCAGGGATTTCGATATGGCTACACCTTC. Translating it yields CASSYGQGFRYGYTF.

This chain's CDR3 is CASSSPTFPPVGGGGELFF. The CDR3 coding sequence is TGTGCCAGCAGCTCCCCCACTTTTCCCCCGGTAGGAGGTGGCGGGGAGCTGTTTTTT. V usage is TRBV12-1 and J usage is TRBJ2-2; TRBD2, the D gene given by the table, was not confirmed from the DNA. TRBV12-1 is a documented pseudogene. This CDR3 comprises 19 residues.

Concerning this clone: At one of its ends the junction is not consistent with the germline gene, which may arise from a read error. This chain links TRBV5-4 with TRBJ1-1; D is undetermined. This CDR3 has 13 residues. Germline-derived CDR1 and CDR2 are SGHNT and YYREEE (reference sequence). CDR3 bases: TGCGCCAGCAGCCAAGCTGGGAACACTGAAGCTTTCTTT. Translated: CASSQAGNTEAFF.

Written as DNA, the CDR3 is TGTGCCAGCAGTTTGTCCGGTAACCGGGAGCTGTTTTTT. It codes for CASSLSGNRELFF. This chain joins TRBV27 and TRBJ2-2; D unclear. Germline V gene data show CDR1 as MNHEY and CDR2 as SMNVEV (reference sequence). The CDR3 extends over 13 amino acids. Trimming took off 3 bases at V and 9 bases at J, with 11 bases between the two ends.

The chain carries TRBV7-9 and TRBJ2-5; 9 bases are shared with TRBD2. J gave up 11 bases and V 5 bases, and 15 bases lay outside the gene matches. Per the germline V gene, CDR1 is SEHNR and CDR2 is FQNEAQ (reference sequence). The CDR3 totals 15 residues. The CDR3 DNA is TGTGCCAGCAGCCTGACTAGCGGTCCGATTGGAGAGCAGTACTTC. It codes for CASSLTSGPIGEQYF.

This chain links TRBV19 with TRBJ2-7; 11 bases agree with TRBD2. V trimming: 8 bases; J trimming: 0 bases; junction bases outside the gene matches: 6. Germline V CDR1 and CDR2: LNHDA, SQIVND (reference sequence). This CDR3 region has 15 residues. For the CDR3, the DNA is TGTGCCAGTGGTTTAGCGGGAGGGAGCTCCTACGAGCAGTACTTC. This encodes CASGLAGGSSYEQYF.

The J gene is TRBJ1-1, the V gene TRBV6-5; 8 nucleotides align to TRBD1. CDR1 is MNHEY, CDR2 SVGAGI, per germline. There are 14 residues in the CDR3. J gave up 1 base and V 5 bases, and 3 bases lay outside the gene matches. CDR3 nucleotides: TGTGCCAGCAGTCCAGGGGGCCCGAACACTGAAGCTTTCTTT. Encoded protein: CASSPGGPNTEAFF.

V usage is TRBV28 and J usage is TRBJ1-5, with 10 bases identical to TRBD1. V trimming: 5 bases; J trimming: 4 bases; junction bases outside the gene matches: 8. The germline V gene has CDR1 MDHEN and CDR2 SYDVKM. The CDR3 length is 16 residues. CDR3 loop: CASSGQGGLWNQPQHF. Written as DNA, the CDR3 is TGTGCCAGCAGTGGACAGGGGGGATTGTGGAATCAGCCCCAGCATTTT. Variable domain in full (rest from reference TRBV28 and TRBJ1-5): DVKVTQSSRYLVKRTGEKVFLECVQDMDHENMFWYRQDPGLGLRLIYFSYDVKMKEKGDIPEGYSVSREKKERFSLILESASTNQTSMYLCASSGQGGLWNQPQHFGDGTRLSIL.

The chain links TRBV5-6 to TRBJ1-5; D perhaps matches TRBD1 (6 bases). The germline V gene encodes CDR1 SGHDT and CDR2 YYEEEE. The CDR3 runs to 15 residues. V shed 4 bases and J shed 1 base, with 12 bases lying between them. As DNA, the CDR3 is TGTGCCAGCAGCGAAGGACAGACGAGCAATCAGCCCCAGCATTTT. Its translation: CASSEGQTSNQPQHF. The full variable domain, its missing parts supplied by reference TRBV5-6 and TRBJ1-5, is DAGVTQSPTHLIKTRGQQVTLRCSPKSGHDTVSWYQQALGQGPQFIFQYYEEEERQRGNFPDRFSGHQFPNYSSELNVNALLLGDSALYLCASSEGQTSNQPQHFGDGTRLSIL.

The V and J genes are TRBV7-8 and TRBJ2-3; TRBD2 agrees at 13 bases. The CDR3 is 17 amino acids. Germline CDR1 is SGHVS and CDR2 is FQNEAQ. Losses at the gene ends were 5 bases for V and 4 bases for J; bases not matched to a gene: 9. The CDR3 sequence is CASSPRTSGSTADTQYF. The DNA of the CDR3 is TGTGCCAGCAGCCCCCGGACTAGCGGGAGTACGGCAGATACGCAGTATTTT.

The chain carries TRBV10-2 and TRBJ2-5; perhaps TRBD1 as D (5 bases). From germline, CDR1 is WSHSY and CDR2 SAAADI. CDR3 length equals 12 residues. The V end lost 3 bases, the J end lost 8 bases, and 10 bases lay between the germline ends. The DNA for the CDR3 is TGCGCCAGCAGTGACCAGGGAATTACCCAGTACTTC. Translated, it gives CASSDQGITQYF.

The chain couples TRBV4-2 to TRBJ2-3; TRBD2 aligns across 13 bases. CDR1 is LGHNA, CDR2 YNFKEQ, per germline. With V trimmed by 2 bases and J by 2 bases, 4 bases remained unmatched. This CDR3 is 17 amino acids long. DNA for the CDR3: TGTGCCAGCAGCCAAAGACTAGCGGGAGGTTCCACAGATACGCAGTATTTT. It specifies CASSQRLAGGSTDTQYF.

The chain links TRBV15 to TRBJ1-1; tentatively, D is TRBD1 (6 bases). The germline V and J ends were trimmed by 8 bases and 5 bases, with 15 bases remaining between them. The CDR3 length is 13 residues. Germline values: CDR1 LNHNV, CDR2 YYDKDF (reference sequence). CDR3 sequence reads: CATGGGRRTEAFF. The CDR3 region has the DNA TGTGCCACCGGGGGGGGGCGACGGACTGAAGCTTTCTTT. Full variable domain (rest looked up from reference TRBV15 and TRBJ1-1): DAMVIQNPRYQVTQFGKPVTLSCSQTLNHNVMYWYQQKSSQAPKLLFHYYDKDFNNEADTPDNFQSRRPNTSFCFLDIRSPGLGDTAMYLCATGGGRRTEAFFGQGTRLTVV.

This rearrangement joins TRBV18 to TRBJ2-3, with 7 bases identical to TRBD1. Germline assignment: CDR1 KGHSH and CDR2 LQKENI. The CDR3 extends over 15 amino acids. V shed 6 bases, J shed 2 bases, and the junction held 8 bases outside the gene matches. CDR3 sequence: CASSRQGPDTDTQYF. The CDR3 coding sequence is TGTGCCAGCTCGCGACAGGGCCCGGACACAGATACGCAGTATTTT.

V and J are TRBV7-9 and TRBJ1-5, with 7 positions matching TRBD1. The CDR3 is 15 residues long. Looked up from germline, CDR1 is SEHNR and CDR2 is FQNEAQ (reference sequence). V shed 5 bases, J shed 3 bases, and the junction held 7 bases outside the gene matches. The chain's CDR3 is CASSQIGTDNQPQHF. For the CDR3, the DNA is TGTGCCAGCAGCCAAATCGGGACAGACAATCAGCCCCAGCATTTT.

The rearrangement links TRBV7-8 to TRBJ2-5; 8 bases match TRBD1. The end of the DNA fits TRBJ2-7 better, so the J call may be wrong. From germline, CDR1 is SGHVS and CDR2 FQNEAQ. The CDR3 totals 15 residues. CDR3 protein: CASSSRTGRRNEQYF. CDR3 nucleotide sequence: TGTGCCAGCAGCTCCAGGACAGGGAGGCGCAACGAGCAGTACTTC.

J is TRBJ1-2 and V is TRBV6-1, with D maybe TRBD1 (5 bases). This CDR3 region has 13 residues. CDR1 is MNHNS and CDR2 is SASEGT in the germline V gene. V lost 6 bases, J lost 2 bases, and 10 bases lay in between. This CDR3 reads CASRQDENYGYTF. CDR3 sequence (DNA): TGTGCCAGCAGACAGGACGAGAACTATGGCTACACCTTC.

The chain recombines TRBV4-2 with TRBJ2-7; weak D call: TRBD1 (5 bases). CDR1 LGHNA and CDR2 YNFKEQ come from the germline V gene. Trimming took off 0 bases at V and 1 base at J, with 16 bases between the two ends. The CDR3 runs to 17 residues. The CDR3 region is CASSQDQGRRGSYEQYF. CDR3 nucleotide sequence: TGTGCCAGCAGCCAAGATCAGGGCAGGAGAGGATCCTACGAGCAGTACTTC.

The rearrangement joins TRBV7-9 to TRBJ2-2; 8 bases align to TRBD1. V lost 10 bases to trimming and J lost 0 bases; unmatched junction nucleotides: 7. Germline V gene lookup returns CDR1 SEHNR and CDR2 FQNEAQ (reference sequence). The CDR3 has 15 amino acids. The CDR3 spells CANPPGQANTGELFF. The CDR3 DNA sequence: TGTGCCAACCCCCCGGGACAGGCGAACACCGGGGAGCTGTTTTTT.

Only a few counts were recorded for this clone. V and J are TRBV4-3 and TRBJ1-4; tentatively, D is TRBD1 (6 bases). The CDR3 sequence is 15 residues long. The V gene's germline CDR1 is LGHNA and CDR2 YSLEER. Trimming took 3 bases from V and 5 from J, leaving 13 bases between them. The CDR3 loop reads CASSQSGHGNEKLFF. The DNA for the CDR3 is TGCGCCAGCAGCCAGTCGGGACACGGGAATGAAAAACTGTTTTTT.

The chain joins TRBV14 to TRBJ2-7; 7 nucleotides agree with TRBD2. J gave up 6 bases and V 4 bases, and 18 bases lay outside the gene matches. Germline-derived CDR1 and CDR2 are SGHDN and FVKESK. This CDR3 spans 17 amino acids. The CDR3 region is CASSPTGAGPRSTEQYF. The CDR3, as DNA: TGTGCCAGCAGCCCTACCGGAGCGGGACCCCGATCGACCGAGCAGTACTTC.

This clone was counted once. The V gene is TRBV11-2, the J gene TRBJ1-2, with a weak D call TRBD1 (5 bases). Per the germline V gene, CDR1 is SGHAT and CDR2 is FQNNGV. Deletions cut 6 bases from V and 3 bases from J, with 26 bases between. This CDR3 contains 18 residues. The CDR3 loop reads CASRGIPGTLNWDYGYTF. DNA of the CDR3: TGTGCCAGCAGGGGAATACCCGGGACTCTGAACTGGGACTATGGCTACACCTTC.

V gene TRBV28 combines with J gene TRBJ1-4, with 9 bases identical to TRBD1. Trimming at V came to 5 bases and at J to 8 bases, leaving 6 bases not matched to a gene. Germline CDR1 reads MDHEN; CDR2 reads SYDVKM. The CDR3 has 14 amino acids. The CDR3 reads CASSRQGVVEKLFF. CDR3 coding DNA: TGTGCCAGCAGTCGACAGGGGGTGGTGGAAAAACTGTTTTTT.